This T cell receptor (beta chain) was captured in a study of T cell responses to AZD1222 COVID-19 vaccine. About the research overall: Pooling covered second doses at about 4 or about 12 weeks.

Measured with immunoSEQ multiplex PCR; TCRdb has only the in-frame clones, and not every one. The repertoire holds 75,000 to 100,000 clones, around 86% seen once, with about 2.2% in the top ten. Whole-study findings and limits: Possibly, clonal diversity was underestimated; donors were largely white British and included more females. The study reported that nearly half of spike-specific TCRs target unmutated variant regions. Sampling that yielded the repertoires occurred only after the peak T cell response.

CDR1 and CDR2 from the germline V gene are SEHNR and FQNEAQ (reference sequence). This CDR3 is built from 14 residues. Deletions cut 6 bases from V and 8 bases from J, with 14 bases between. To note about this clone: Its antigen is undetermined.

The specimen was peripheral blood, collected on day 0 of AZD1222 vaccination. The V and J genes are TRBV7-9 and TRBJ1-6; possibly TRBD1 for D (5 bases). The receptor comes from an adult in good health. The CDR3 sequence: CASSSGDPDSPLHF. DNA of the CDR3: TGTGCCAGCAGTTCCGGGGACCCGGATTCACCCCTCCACTTT.